Listed here are 22 T cell receptor beta chains from one sample, sequenced in a study of cytomegalovirus exposure and HLA in healthy donors. PCR involved 60 Vbeta and 13 Jbeta primers. Sequencing was performed with immunoSEQ multiplex PCR; in TCRdb, only in-frame clones are kept and a portion is missing. The sample lists 150,000 or so clones; 75% to 80% were seen once. Sequenced material: PBMCs. These receptors were obtained from a woman in her forties in good health and CMV-seronegative.

This clone has a handful of counts. This chain joins TRBV29-1 and TRBJ1-1; TRBD1 might be the D (6 bases). V dropped 8 bases and J dropped 1 base, with 11 bases sitting between them. The CDR3 has 12 residues. Germline CDR1 reads SQVTM; CDR2 reads ANQGSEA. CDR3 DNA: TGCAGCACACAGGGTCCGAACACTGAAGCTTTCTTT. It codes for CSTQGPNTEAFF. Together with reference TRBV29-1 and TRBJ1-1, the CDR3 gives the full variable domain: SAVISQKPSRDICQRGTSLTIQCQVDSQVTMMFWYRQQPGQSLTLIATANQGSEATYESGFVIDKFPISRPNLTFSTLTVSNMSPEDSSIYLCSTQGPNTEAFFGQGTRLTVV.

CDR3 coding DNA: TGTGCCAGCTCACGACCGGGGCCCGGGGAGCTGTTTTTT. Translated, it gives CASSRPGPGELFF. V usage is TRBV18 and J usage is TRBJ2-2, with D perhaps TRBD1 or TRBD2 (5 bases each). CDR3 length equals 13 residues. V was cut by 4 bases and J by 6 bases, with 9 bases left in between. Germline CDR1 reads KGHSH; CDR2 reads LQKENI.

J is TRBJ2-2 and V is TRBV6-1; TRBD1 aligns across 8 bases. Losses at the gene ends were 5 bases for V and 1 base for J; bases not matched to a gene: 3. Germline CDR1 MNHNS, CDR2 SASEGT. CDR3 size: 15 residues. The CDR3 coding sequence is TGTGCCAGCAGTCGGACAGGGAAGAACACCGGGGAGCTGTTTTTT. As protein: CASSRTGKNTGELFF.

The rearrangement joins TRBV7-9 to TRBJ2-3; TRBD2 matches 7 bases. Trimming removed 8 bases from V and 4 bases from J; junction bases left unmatched: 6. The CDR3 contains 13 residues. The germline V gene has CDR1 SEHNR and CDR2 FQNEAQ (reference sequence). For the CDR3, the DNA is TGTGCCAGCCATACGGCGGGGGCAGATACGCAGTATTTT. As protein: CASHTAGADTQYF. The variable domain in full, with the rest retrieved from reference TRBV7-9 and TRBJ2-3, is DTGVSQNPRHKITKRGQNVTFRCDPISEHNRLYWYRQTLGQGPEFLTYFQNEAQLEKSRLLSDRFSAERPKGSFSTLEIQRTEQGDSAMYLCASHTAGADTQYFGPGTRLTVL.

V and J are TRBV4-2 and TRBJ2-5; TRBD2 is a possible D gene (6 bases). The J call is doubtful: the DNA matches TRBJ2-7 better. The V gene's germline CDR1 is LGHNA and CDR2 YNFKEQ. The CDR3 has 14 amino acids. CDR3 DNA sequence: TGTGCCAGCAGCTCCGGGGGAACCTCCTACGAGCAGTACTTC. Translation gives CASSSGGTSYEQYF.

The chain combines TRBV10-3 with TRBJ1-2; D uncertain. CDR1 ENHRY and CDR2 SYGVKD come from the germline V gene. V shed 6 bases and J shed 5 bases, with 19 bases lying between them. The CDR3 runs 15 residues. The CDR3 region has the DNA TGTGCCATCAGCTCCTTTATGGAGGGCCGGTATGGCTACACCTTC. Translation: CAISSFMEGRYGYTF.

The gene calls are TRBV28 and TRBJ2-7; D possibly corresponds to TRBD2 (7 bases). The V gene lost 3 bases and the J gene lost 2 bases, with 11 bases spanning the gap. The CDR3 is made up of 14 amino acids. CDR1 is MDHEN, CDR2 SYDVKM, per germline. CDR3 protein: CASSFVRGPYEQYF. The CDR3 DNA follows: TGTGCCAGCAGTTTTGTGCGGGGGCCCTACGAGCAGTACTTC.

The chain uses TRBV2 and TRBJ2-1, with D possibly matching TRBD2 (5 bases). There are 15 residues in the CDR3. The germline V and J ends were trimmed by 0 bases and 7 bases, with 13 bases remaining between them. The germline V gene has CDR1 SNHLY and CDR2 FYNNEI. The CDR3 is CASSEALVAPNEQFF. The CDR3 nucleotides read TGTGCCAGCAGTGAAGCGCTAGTAGCGCCTAATGAGCAGTTCTTC.

V usage is TRBV19 and J usage is TRBJ1-6; D might be TRBD1 (5 bases). The germline V gene has CDR1 LNHDA and CDR2 SQIVND (reference sequence). The CDR3 sequence is 16 residues long. Trimming took off 4 bases at V and 3 bases at J, with 13 bases between the two ends. Written as DNA, the CDR3 is TGTGCCAGTAGTAGGACCCAAGGGGACTATAATTCACCCCTCCACTTT. Its protein product is CASSRTQGDYNSPLHF.

This chain uses TRBV2 with TRBJ1-5; possible D gene TRBD1, 6 bases. The V gene lost 8 bases and the J gene lost 2 bases, with 10 bases spanning the gap. Germline lookup yields CDR1 SNHLY and CDR2 FYNNEI. The CDR3 covers 13 residues. This chain's CDR3 is CASGPGGNQPQHF. The CDR3 nucleotides are TGTGCCAGCGGGCCAGGGGGCAATCAGCCCCAGCATTTT. Together with reference TRBV2 and TRBJ1-5, the CDR3 gives the full variable domain: EPEVTQTPSHQVTQMGQEVILRCVPISNHLYFYWYRQILGQKVEFLVSFYNNEISEKSEIFDDQFSVERPDGSNFTLKIRSTKLEDSAMYFCASGPGGNQPQHFGDGTRLSIL.

This clone occurred once. The chain has TRBV5-1 and TRBJ2-5; weak D call: TRBD2 (7 bases). CDR3 length equals 17 residues. Trimming took off 0 bases at V and 3 bases at J, with 18 bases between the two ends. Germline CDR1 is SGHRS and CDR2 is YFSETQ. The CDR3 coding sequence is TGCGCCAGCAGCTTGGGATTTGGGGGGGCGGCAAAAGAGACCCAGTACTTC. Its translation: CASSLGFGGAAKETQYF.

This chain connects TRBV20-1 to TRBJ1-1; D ambiguous. V was cut by 3 bases and J by 2 bases, with 4 bases left in between. The germline gives CDR1 DFQATT, CDR2 SNEGSKA (reference sequence). The CDR3 has 11 amino acids. CDR3 sequence (DNA): TGCAGTGCTAGCATTAACACTGAAGCTTTCTTT. Its translation is CSASINTEAFF.

The V and J genes are TRBV27 and TRBJ1-1; 7 bases align to TRBD1. J was trimmed by 0 bases and V by 6 bases; bases with no gene match: 7. The germline CDR1 and CDR2 sequences are MNHEY and SMNVEV (reference sequence). The CDR3 consists of 15 residues. The CDR3 DNA reads TGTGCCAGCAGCCGCACAGGGGTAATGAACACTGAAGCTTTCTTT. Translation gives CASSRTGVMNTEAFF.

V is TRBV27 and J is TRBJ2-7; TRBD1 might be the D (6 bases). Germline CDR1 and CDR2: MNHEY and SMNVEV (reference sequence). CDR3 size: 17 residues. The V end lost 8 bases, the J end lost 3 bases, and 26 bases lay between the germline ends. This CDR3 is CASSPPGQHMALYEQYF. In DNA, the CDR3 is TGTGCCAGCTCACCTCCTGGACAGCACATGGCCCTCTACGAGCAGTACTTC.

The chain joins TRBV4-1 to TRBJ2-4, with 10 bases matching TRBD2. Germline V gene data show CDR1 as MGHRA and CDR2 as YSYEKL. The CDR3 is 16 amino acids. J was trimmed by 0 bases and V by 3 bases; bases with no gene match: 2. CDR3 sequence reads: CASSHLAGVAKNIQYF. The CDR3, as DNA: TGCGCCAGCAGCCATCTAGCGGGGGTAGCCAAAAACATTCAGTACTTC.

CDR3 DNA sequence: TGTGCCAGCAGTTATAGGGGACAGGGGGCTAGTGGCTACACCTTC. This gives the protein CASSYRGQGASGYTF. The rearrangement links TRBV6-5 to TRBJ1-2, with 12 bases aligning to TRBD1. Unmatched junction bases numbered 6, after V lost 3 bases and J lost 7 bases. Germline CDR1 reads MNHEY; CDR2 reads SVGAGI. The CDR3 length is 15 residues.

The chain carries TRBV6-4 and TRBJ2-7, with 7 bases matching TRBD2. V lost 6 bases, J lost 7 bases, and 15 bases stayed unmatched. The CDR3 is 15 amino acids. Per the germline V gene, CDR1 is MRHNA and CDR2 is SNTAGT. For the CDR3, the DNA is TGTGCCAGCAGCCTTTCGGGGGGAGGGAAAGAAGAGCAGTACTTC. Protein: CASSLSGGGKEEQYF.

This rearrangement joins TRBV27 to TRBJ1-6, with D uncertain. The CDR3 extends over 14 amino acids. Germline CDR1 is MNHEY and CDR2 is SMNVEV (reference sequence). Trimming left V 6 bases short and J 0 bases short, with 6 bases between. CDR3 loop: CASRGSSYNSPLHF. The CDR3, as DNA: TGTGCCAGCAGGGGGAGCTCCTATAATTCACCCCTCCACTTT.

The chain is built from TRBV6-5 and TRBJ2-5, with a tentative D call TRBD2 (5 bases). V was pared by 5 bases and J by 4 bases, with 14 bases between. Per the germline V gene, CDR1 is MNHEY and CDR2 is SVGAGI. This CDR3 has 14 amino acids. Here the CDR3 reads CASSGTAGGETQYF. CDR3 bases: TGTGCCAGCAGTGGAACGGCCGGAGGAGAGACCCAGTACTTC.

The J gene is TRBJ2-5, the V gene TRBV5-1; TRBD1 is a possible D gene (5 bases). Matching the DNA end better, TRBJ2-7 makes the J call doubtful. Per the germline V gene, CDR1 is SGHRS and CDR2 is YFSETQ. The CDR3 extends over 12 amino acids. The CDR3 coding sequence is TGCGCCAGCAGCTTGATAGGGGCCGAGCAGTACTTC. Its translation: CASSLIGAEQYF.

This chain's CDR3 is CAWEGLGPYSNQPQHF. As DNA, the CDR3 is TGTGCCTGGGAGGGTTTAGGCCCCTATAGCAATCAGCCCCAGCATTTT. This chain links TRBV30 with TRBJ1-5; no reliable D call. Deletions cut 5 bases from V and 0 bases from J, with 17 bases between. This CDR3 comprises 16 residues. CDR1 and CDR2 (germline): GTSNPN, SVGIG (reference sequence). Full variable domain (rest looked up from reference TRBV30 and TRBJ1-5): SQTIHQWPATLVQPVGSPLSLECTVEGTSNPNLYWYRQAAGRGLQLLFYSVGIGQISSEVPQNLSASRPQDRQFILSSKKLLLSDSGFYLCAWEGLGPYSNQPQHFGDGTRLSIL.

This clone has a single count. This chain joins TRBV5-6 and TRBJ2-1, with D perhaps TRBD1 (6 bases). The germline V gene has CDR1 SGHDT and CDR2 YYEEEE. Trimming removed 1 base from V and 1 base from J, with 9 bases in between. The CDR3 has 15 amino acids. As DNA, the CDR3 is TGTGCCAGCAGCTTGCGTACAGGGTCCTACAATGAGCAGTTCTTC. It is translated as CASSLRTGSYNEQFF. Together with reference TRBV5-6 and TRBJ2-1, the CDR3 gives the full variable domain: DAGVTQSPTHLIKTRGQQVTLRCSPKSGHDTVSWYQQALGQGPQFIFQYYEEEERQRGNFPDRFSGHQFPNYSSELNVNALLLGDSALYLCASSLRTGSYNEQFFGPGTRLTVL.